This TCR beta chain was sequenced for a study of control samples from healthy donors and cancer patients. Measured with immunoSEQ multiplex PCR; TCRdb has only the in-frame clones, and not every one. The table has more than 100,000 clones, approximately 89% seen once. V lost 1 base and J 3 bases, leaving 18 bases between the germline ends. The CDR3 is 17 residues long. Germline CDR1 is SEHNR and CDR2 is FQNEAQ (reference sequence). The sequencing input was blood. The TCR comes from a young woman in good health. The chain combines TRBV7-9 with TRBJ1-2, with TRBD1 as a possible D gene (5 bases). CDR3 loop: CASSLVGRGPDDYGYTF. The CDR3 nucleotides read TGTGCCAGCAGCTTAGTCGGGCGGGGACCAGATGACTATGGCTACACCTTC.